Below are 26 T cell receptor beta chains sequenced from a single sample in a study of CD8 T cells in Susac syndrome. Reverse transcription used roughly 0.5 to 1 ug RNA and random hexamers. MiXCR, applied by TCRdb to the immunoSEQ multiplex PCR reads, yields one record per CDR3 protein. The table records 130,000 or so distinct CDR3 sequences, 85% to 95% of them present only once. Sequencing was done on a sample of CD8+ T cells from PBMCs. The receptor source for this set is a human donor with Susac syndrome.

The J gene is TRBJ2-5, the V gene TRBV3-1; D remains ambiguous. The CDR3 contains 14 residues. Germline CDR1 and CDR2: LGHDT and YNNKEL (reference sequence). V dropped 1 base and J dropped 1 base, with 7 bases sitting between them. DNA of the CDR3: TGTGCCAGCAGCCAAGTCAGCCTCCAAGAGACCCAGTACTTC. Translation: CASSQVSLQETQYF.

This clonotype was seen a single time. The V call is TRBV20-1, the J call TRBJ2-7, with 9 bases lining up with TRBD1. V shed 0 bases, J shed 4 bases, and the junction held 4 bases outside the gene matches. This CDR3 comprises 14 residues. The germline gives CDR1 DFQATT, CDR2 SNEGSKA (reference sequence). CDR3 in amino acids: CSAREPGQGYEQYF. As DNA, the CDR3 is TGCAGTGCTAGAGAACCGGGACAGGGATACGAGCAGTACTTC.

The CDR3 loop reads CASSLDTSYQETQYF. CDR3 DNA sequence: TGTGCCAGCAGCCTGGACACCTCGTACCAAGAGACCCAGTACTTC. The chain is built from TRBV11-2 and TRBJ2-5, with D tentatively TRBD1 (5 bases). With 5 bases removed from V and 0 bases from J, the gap between germline ends came to 13 bases. The germline CDR1 and CDR2 sequences are SGHAT and FQNNGV. The CDR3 covers 15 residues.

V and J are TRBV27 and TRBJ1-5, with a weak D call TRBD1 (5 bases). Between the trimmed V and J ends, which lost 1 base and 6 bases, there was a span of 10 bases. This CDR3 spans 14 amino acids. Per germline, CDR1 MNHEY and CDR2 SMNVEV (reference sequence). The DNA for the CDR3 is TGTGCCAGCAGTTTATTGGGTCAGGGTCAGCCCCAGCATTTT. It specifies CASSLLGQGQPQHF.

This sequence joins TRBV29-1 and TRBJ2-1; perhaps TRBD1 as D (6 bases). The CDR3 sequence is 13 residues long. Trimming removed 6 bases at V and 0 bases at J, with 9 bases between. Germline loops: CDR1 SQVTM, CDR2 ANQGSEA. CDR3 loop: CSVRTVSYNEQFF. CDR3 nucleotides: TGCAGCGTACGGACAGTCTCCTACAATGAGCAGTTCTTC.

The rearrangement joins TRBV13 to TRBJ2-5; TRBD2 might be the D (5 bases). Germline V CDR1 and CDR2: PRHDT, FYEKMQ (reference sequence). The CDR3 runs to 13 residues. Between the trimmed V and J ends, which lost 3 bases and 5 bases, there was a span of 10 bases. The CDR3 protein is CASSLTTIETQYF. The CDR3 DNA is TGTGCCAGCAGCTTGACTACCATCGAGACCCAGTACTTC.

The gene calls are TRBV9 and TRBJ2-3, with TRBD2 identical over 8 bases. Germline V gene data show CDR1 as SGDLS and CDR2 as YYNGEE. There are 15 residues in the CDR3. Trimming took 4 bases from V and 0 from J; bases not matched to a gene: 4. Here the CDR3 DNA reads TGTGCCAGCAGCCCAGCGGGGGAGAGCACAGATACGCAGTATTTT. It translates to CASSPAGESTDTQYF.

This clonotype appeared a few times. The chain employs TRBV11-2 and TRBJ2-7; maybe TRBD1 (5 bases). The CDR3 runs 14 residues. V lost 1 base and J 2 bases, leaving 9 bases between the germline ends. Germline assignment: CDR1 SGHAT and CDR2 FQNNGV. The CDR3 nucleotides are TGTGCCAGCAGCTTAGTCCAGGGAACCTACGAGCAGTACTTC. Its protein is CASSLVQGTYEQYF. Together with reference TRBV11-2 and TRBJ2-7, the CDR3 gives the full variable domain: EAGVAQSPRYKIIEKRQSVAFWCNPISGHATLYWYQQILGQGPKLLIQFQNNGVVDDSQLPKDRFSAERLKGVDSTLKIQPAKLEDSAVYLCASSLVQGTYEQYFGPGTRLTVT.

This sequence joins TRBV27 and TRBJ2-2; D call uncertain. CDR3 length equals 12 residues. The V end was cut by 2 bases, the J end by 8 bases, with 6 bases between. Germline values: CDR1 MNHEY, CDR2 SMNVEV (reference sequence). CDR3 sequence reads: CASSLHGGELFF. The CDR3 DNA reads TGTGCCAGCAGTTTACATGGGGGGGAGCTGTTTTTT.

This clonotype has a single count. The chain carries TRBV18 and TRBJ2-1, with 9 bases that match TRBD2. V was pared by 0 bases and J by 7 bases, with 1 base of the junction left unmatched. The CDR3 length is 14 residues. Germline V gives CDR1 KGHSH, CDR2 LQKENI. CDR3 residues: CASSPPSGGNEQFF. The CDR3, as DNA: TGTGCCAGCTCACCACCTAGCGGGGGAAATGAGCAGTTCTTC.

The rearrangement joins TRBV5-3 to TRBJ1-5, with no clear D. TRBV5-3 falls under the ORF class, with uncertain function. The CDR3 extends over 14 amino acids. Trimming took 0 bases from V and 1 from J, leaving 5 bases between them. The CDR3 sequence is CARSLGRSNQPQHF. Written as DNA, the CDR3 is TGTGCCAGAAGCTTGGGTCGGAGCAATCAGCCCCAGCATTTT.

This chain joins TRBV27 and TRBJ1-2; 12 bases line up with TRBD1. Germline CDR1 reads MNHEY; CDR2 reads SMNVEV (reference sequence). Trimming cost V 8 bases and J 8 bases; bases outside gene matches: 9. This CDR3 is 14 amino acids long. Written as DNA, the CDR3 is TGTGCCAGCTCCGGGACAGGGGGCTTCGACGGCTACACCTTC. Amino acid sequence: CASSGTGGFDGYTF.

This clonotype was counted a single time. This chain uses TRBV29-1 with TRBJ1-1; 7 bases are shared with TRBD1. V trimming: 4 bases; J trimming: 4 bases; junction bases outside the gene matches: 3. This CDR3 region has 12 residues. CDR1 and CDR2 (germline): SQVTM, ANQGSEA. This CDR3 reads CSVGGGVTEAFF. For the CDR3, the DNA is TGCAGCGTTGGAGGGGGCGTCACTGAAGCTTTCTTT.

This chain uses TRBV19 with TRBJ2-1; 15 bases line up with TRBD2. The CDR3 spans 17 residues. Looked up from germline, CDR1 is LNHDA and CDR2 is SQIVND (reference sequence). Trimming took 11 bases from V and 5 from J; bases not matched to a gene: 13. CDR3 sequence reads: CACPQGTSGGRHNEQFF. CDR3 DNA sequence: TGTGCCTGCCCTCAGGGGACTAGCGGGGGGCGGCACAATGAGCAGTTCTTC.

V is TRBV20-1 and J is TRBJ1-2, with D unclear. V gave up 2 bases and J gave up 7 bases, with 20 bases separating them. The CDR3 is made up of 15 amino acids. In germline, CDR1 is DFQATT, CDR2 SNEGSKA (reference sequence). CDR3 residues: CSARSPMWPQSGYTF. DNA for the CDR3: TGCAGTGCTAGATCCCCTATGTGGCCCCAGAGTGGCTACACCTTC.

The genes are TRBV6-2 or TRBV6-3 and TRBJ2-1; D might be TRBD1 or TRBD2, each matching 5 bases. V was clipped by 5 bases and J by 8 bases, with 10 bases between them. Germline V gives CDR1 MNHEY, CDR2 SVGEGT. The CDR3 has 12 residues. CDR3 nucleotides: TGTGCCAGCAGTCCCCGGGGCTATGAGCAGTTCTTC. It encodes CASSPRGYEQFF.

The chain recombines TRBV7-9 with TRBJ2-7; the D is unclear. The germline CDR1 and CDR2 sequences are SEHNR and FQNEAQ (reference sequence). V was trimmed by 1 base and J by 4 bases, leaving 11 bases between them. The CDR3 runs to 14 residues. The CDR3 here is CASSLGAGGYEQYF. The DNA of the CDR3 is TGTGCCAGCAGCTTAGGGGCAGGTGGATACGAGCAGTACTTC.

The chain carries TRBV3-1 and TRBJ1-2; D gene ambiguous. CDR1 and CDR2 from the germline V gene are LGHDT and YNNKEL (reference sequence). V lost 4 bases to trimming and J lost 2 bases, with 11 bases between them. This CDR3 is 14 amino acids long. The CDR3 sequence is CASSPSRANYGYTF. Written as DNA, the CDR3 is TGTGCCAGCAGCCCTTCCCGGGCCAACTATGGCTACACCTTC. Complete variable domain (other parts from reference TRBV3-1 and TRBJ1-2): DTAVSQTPKYLVTQMGNDKSIKCEQNLGHDTMYWYKQDSKKFLKIMFSYNNKELIINETVPNRFSPKSPDKAHLNLHINSLELGDSAVYFCASSPSRANYGYTFGSGTRLTVV.

V is TRBV10-3 and J is TRBJ2-5; 11 bases match TRBD1. Germline V CDR1 and CDR2: ENHRY, SYGVKD. The V segment lost 4 bases and the J segment 5 bases; nucleotides outside the gene matches: 6. The CDR3 loop spans 15 amino acids. The CDR3 coding sequence is TGTGCCATCAGTGCGGGGACAGGGGGTGTGGAGACCCAGTACTTC. Encoded protein: CAISAGTGGVETQYF.

V gene TRBV12-3 or TRBV12-4 combines with J gene TRBJ2-7; no definite D call. This CDR3 has 13 amino acids. Trimming took 2 bases from V and 2 from J, leaving 7 bases between them. This CDR3 reads CASSLQAAYEQYF. The CDR3 DNA reads TGTGCCAGCAGTTTACAGGCCGCCTACGAGCAGTACTTC.

The gene calls are TRBV14 and TRBJ2-5; D possibly matches TRBD1 or TRBD2 (5 bases each). The length of the CDR3 is 17 residues. V was pared by 1 base and J by 1 base, with 16 bases between. Germline loops: CDR1 SGHDN, CDR2 FVKESK. CDR3 DNA: TGTGCCAGCAGCCAAGCCCAGGCACGGGGCATCCAAGAGACCCAGTACTTC. Protein product: CASSQAQARGIQETQYF.

The chain employs TRBV20-1 and TRBJ1-1, with D possibly matching TRBD1 (6 bases). This CDR3 has 14 residues. Germline CDR1 reads DFQATT; CDR2 reads SNEGSKA (reference sequence). V dropped 0 bases and J dropped 4 bases, with 12 bases sitting between them. The CDR3 bases are TGCAGTGCTAGAGAGTTGGGGGCAGGCACTGAAGCTTTCTTT. Protein: CSARELGAGTEAFF.

The chain has TRBV12-3 or TRBV12-4 and TRBJ2-5; 9 bases agree with TRBD1. V was clipped by 8 bases and J by 5 bases; unmatched bases: 9. The length of the CDR3 is 14 residues. For the CDR3, the DNA is TGTGCCAGCGGTGAATACAGGGGGCAGGAGACCCAGTACTTC. Its protein is CASGEYRGQETQYF.

V gene TRBV18 combines with J gene TRBJ1-5, with D possibly being TRBD1 (5 bases). The germline V gene has CDR1 KGHSH and CDR2 LQKENI. The V end lost 3 bases, the J end lost 1 base, and 13 bases lay between the germline ends. The CDR3 covers 16 residues. The CDR3 spells CASSPRDSLSNQPQHF. As DNA, the CDR3 is TGTGCCAGCTCACCTCGGGACTCCTTGAGCAATCAGCCCCAGCATTTT.

This clonotype was seen just once. CDR3 in amino acids: CASSSADSNQPQHF. The CDR3 coding sequence is TGTGCCAGCAGTTCCGCCGATAGCAATCAGCCCCAGCATTTT. This chain connects TRBV27 to TRBJ1-5; no definite D call. V gave up 4 bases and J gave up 0 bases, with 7 bases separating them. CDR1 and CDR2 (germline): MNHEY, SMNVEV (reference sequence). This CDR3 comprises 14 residues.

The chain employs TRBV29-1 and TRBJ2-1; 12 bases fit TRBD2. Germline V gene data show CDR1 as SQVTM and CDR2 as ANQGSEA. The J segment lost 10 bases and the V segment lost 7 bases, leaving 14 bases of the junction unmatched. This CDR3 is built from 15 residues. CDR3 region: CSATGLAGPRREQFF. CDR3 coding DNA: TGCAGCGCCACCGGACTAGCGGGGCCCCGAAGAGAGCAGTTCTTC.